Reported below is one T cell receptor (beta chain). Its antigen is not identified. The sample comes from a study of cytomegalovirus exposure and HLA in healthy donors. Study findings and constraints: HLA allele associations emerged for fewer than 20,000 TCR beta sequences in a later analysis, at 0.05 false discovery rate.

The CDR3 length is 17 residues. Germline CDR1 reads LNHNV; CDR2 reads YYDKDF (reference sequence). The ends lost 0 bases at V and 3 bases at J; junction bases unmatched: 7. PCR employed 60 Vbeta and 13 Jbeta primers. This table comes from immunoSEQ multiplex PCR, and its TCRdb copy is limited to in-frame clones, with some not included. This table has roughly 95,000 clones, 80% to 90% appearing once. The TCR originated in a man aged 25-45 years in good health and CMV-seropositive. The chain couples TRBV15 to TRBJ2-5; 10 bases map to TRBD2. Material for sequencing was PBMCs. CDR3 DNA sequence: TGTGCCACCAGCAGAGATCCAAGCGGGAGGGCCAAAGAGACCCAGTACTTC. Translating gives CATSRDPSGRAKETQYF.